The rows below give T cell receptor beta chains drawn from one sample of a study of cytomegalovirus exposure and HLA in healthy donors. Clones were sequenced by immunoSEQ multiplex PCR, and TCRdb holds only the in-frame ones, with some missing. The data contain about 170,000 clones, roughly 82% of them singletons. Sequencing input: PBMCs. These receptor sequences come from a girl aged 5-17 years in good health and CMV-seropositive. Each CDR3 is given with its conserved first and last residue. D genes are given only for firm matches. Rows may omit the clone size; those that give it use once, few, many or a size class.

D gene	clone size	V gene	J gene	CDR3 DNA	CDR3 protein
TRBD1	NA	TRBV4-3	TRBJ1-5	TGCGCCAGCAGCCAAGGGGTCGGGACAGGGAATCAGCCCCAGCATTTT	CASSQGVGTGNQPQHF
NA	NA	TRBV5-1	TRBJ2-1	TGCGCCAGCAGCTTGACCTTGGGGGGGGGCGCGGATCTAGCGACCAAGGATGAGCAGTTCTTC	CASSLTLGGGADLATKDEQFF
TRBD1	NA	TRBV11-2	TRBJ2-7	TGTGCCAGCAGCATCGGACAGGGGGCGGACGAGCAGTACTTC	CASSIGQGADEQYF
NA	once	TRBV6-1	TRBJ2-1	TGTGCCAGCAGTGAAGGTAGACTAGGGTATCAGTTCTTC	CASSEGRLGYQFF
NA	NA	TRBV28	TRBJ2-7	TGTGCCAGCAGTCCCAGCGGGCCCTCCTACTCCTACGAGCAGTACTTC	CASSPSGPSYSYEQYF
NA	NA	TRBV9	TRBJ1-3	TGTGCCAGCAGCGTAGAAGGGAACAGCGGGGCTTTGGCCATATATTTT	CASSVEGNSGALAIYF
TRBD1	few	TRBV27	TRBJ2-2	TGTGCCAGCAGTTTTTACGACAGGGCGATGACCGGGGAGCTGTTTTTT	CASSFYDRAMTGELFF
NA	NA	TRBV4-3	TRBJ2-1	TGCGCCAGCAGCCAAGATTCGGCGGGGCCTACCTACAATGAGCAGTTCTTC	CASSQDSAGPTYNEQFF
NA	NA	TRBV18	TRBJ2-1	TGTGCCAGCTCACCAAGGGGGGGGGTCCCCAACAATGAGCAGTTCTTC	CASSPRGGVPNNEQFF
TRBD1	NA	TRBV9	TRBJ2-3	TGTGCCAGCAGCCCCAGGGGGGATACGCAGTATTTT	CASSPRGDTQYF
TRBD1	NA	TRBV27	TRBJ2-7	TGTGCCAGCAGTCTTACGACAGGGGACTTGGTGCAGTACTTC	CASSLTTGDLVQYF
NA	NA	TRBV11-1	TRBJ2-6	TGTGCCAGCTCAGGGTCTGGGGCCAACGTCCTGACTTTC	CASSGSGANVLTF
NA	NA	TRBV9	TRBJ1-2	TGTGCCAGCAGCGTAGATCTTCAAACAGGTTCTGCTGGCTACACCTTC	CASSVDLQTGSAGYTF
NA	NA	TRBV28	TRBJ2-7	TGTGCCAGCACCCTTGGCCATTCCTACGAGCAGTACTTC	CASTLGHSYEQYF
NA	NA	TRBV7-9	TRBJ2-7	TGTGCCAGCAGCTTAGTAGGAGGGTACTCCTACGAGCAGTACTTC	CASSLVGGYSYEQYF